This entry lists 10 T cell receptor beta chains sequenced from one sample in a study of early T cells in non-severe SARS-CoV-2 infection. TCRdb recomputed calls from the 5' RACE reads with MiXCR, one row per CDR3 protein. Of about 35,000 distinct CDR3 sequences detected, 5.5% appear once; the ten largest clones hold under 4.5%. The sequences come from whole blood, collected at baseline. The receptors originated from an adult who was a healthcare worker with PCR-confirmed SARS-CoV-2 infection or an uninfected control (not recorded which).

This clonotype came up many times. The chain links TRBV6-5 to TRBJ2-1, with a possible D match to TRBD2 (6 bases). The CDR3 spans 14 residues. CDR1 and CDR2 (germline): MNHEY, SVGAGI. V gave up 5 bases and J gave up 9 bases, with 17 bases separating them. CDR3 in DNA: TGTGCCAGCAGTACTCCGGCGGGAAAGGGTGAGCAGTTCTTC. It codes for CASSTPAGKGEQFF.

This clonotype was seen a handful of times. The V and J genes are TRBV7-2 and TRBJ1-1; no clear D. Germline V CDR1 and CDR2: SGHTA, FQGNSA. The germline V and J ends were trimmed by 6 bases and 4 bases, with 6 bases remaining between them. The CDR3 loop spans 11 amino acids. The CDR3 nucleotides read TGTGCCAGCAGAATTACCACTGAAGCTTTCTTT. Protein sequence: CASRITTEAFF.

In its sample, this clonotype was seen a few times. CDR3 protein: CASSLKRTTGELFF. The CDR3 DNA follows: TGTGCCAGCAGCCTGAAGCGGACCACCGGGGAGCTGTTTTTT. The chain carries TRBV7-2 and TRBJ2-2; D perhaps matches TRBD2 (5 bases). V was cut by 5 bases and J by 4 bases, with 11 bases left in between. This CDR3 region has 14 residues. Germline CDR1 is SGHTA and CDR2 is FQGNSA.

In its sample, this clonotype was seen many times. This chain connects TRBV12-3 or TRBV12-4 to TRBJ1-1, with no clear D. Trimming removed 5 bases from V and 3 bases from J, with 10 bases in between. This CDR3 has 13 amino acids. The CDR3 nucleotides read TGTGCCAGCAGTCGGCTAAGAGACACTGAAGCTTTCTTT. Protein sequence: CASSRLRDTEAFF.

In this sample, this clonotype turned up many times. This chain uses TRBV2 with TRBJ2-5, with TRBD2 as a possible D gene (5 bases). Germline V gene lookup returns CDR1 SNHLY and CDR2 FYNNEI. This CDR3 is 14 amino acids long. V was pared by 7 bases and J by 5 bases, with 17 bases between. The CDR3 nucleotides read TGTGCCAGCAAGCGCGACAACGGGGTGGAGACCCAGTACTTC. Translation: CASKRDNGVETQYF.

This clonotype has ten or more counts. The chain employs TRBV6-6 and TRBJ2-1; 7 nucleotides match TRBD2. V shed 5 bases, J shed 7 bases, and the junction held 8 bases outside the gene matches. The CDR3 consists of 14 residues. Germline CDR1 and CDR2: MNHNY and SVGAGI (reference sequence). The CDR3 DNA is TGTGCCAGCAGTGGCCGCGGGAGACGGAATGAGCAGTTCTTC. Its protein product is CASSGRGRRNEQFF.

The rearrangement joins TRBV3-1 to TRBJ1-2; no clear D gene. CDR3 length: 13 amino acids. Between the trimmed V and J ends, which lost 5 bases and 3 bases, there was a span of 10 bases. CDR1 and CDR2 (germline): LGHDT, YNNKEL (reference sequence). The CDR3 sequence is CASSSRSDYGYTF. In DNA, the CDR3 is TGTGCCAGCAGCTCTCGGTCCGACTATGGCTACACCTTC.

This clonotype has at least ten counts. CDR3 sequence reads: CASQDSNTDTQYF. The CDR3, as DNA: TGTGCCAGTCAGGATTCGAACACAGATACGCAGTATTTT. J is TRBJ2-3 and V is TRBV6-2 or TRBV6-3; D uncertain. From germline, CDR1 is MNHEY and CDR2 SVGEGT. The V end lost 9 bases, the J end lost 2 bases, and 12 bases lay between the germline ends. This CDR3 is built from 13 residues.

In this sample, this clonotype turned up a few times. For the CDR3, the DNA is TGCGCCAGCAGACGGGAAAAGGAGCAGTTCTTC. Protein product: CASRREKEQFF. The chain couples TRBV5-1 to TRBJ2-1; D perhaps matches TRBD2 (5 bases). The CDR3 has 11 residues. Germline CDR1 and CDR2: SGHRS and YFSETQ. Trimming removed 5 bases at V and 10 bases at J, with 10 bases between.

This clonotype is medium-sized within its sample. This chain uses TRBV7-2 with TRBJ1-2, with 7 bases aligning to TRBD1. J gave up 3 bases and V 8 bases, and 6 bases lay outside the gene matches. The CDR3 runs to 13 residues. Germline CDR1 reads SGHTA; CDR2 reads FQGNSA. The CDR3 coding sequence is TGTGCCAGCTCCCCCGGGACAGACTATGGCTACACCTTC. It codes for CASSPGTDYGYTF. Using reference TRBV7-2 and TRBJ1-2 for the parts outside the CDR3, the full variable domain is GAGVSQSPSNKVTEKGKDVELRCDPISGHTALYWYRQSLGQGLEFLIYFQGNSAPDKSGLPSDRFSAERTGGSVSTLTIQRTQQEDSAVYLCASSPGTDYGYTFGSGTRLTVV.